This TCR beta chain was profiled in a study of TIL therapy for anti-PD-1-resistant metastatic lung cancer. Background on the study: Tumors had a median PD-L1 proportion score of approximately 6%.

Points from the study as a whole: Many TIL product clones were absent from baseline tumor, suggesting clonal contraction.

Sequencing used immunoSEQ v3. The assay was immunoSEQ multiplex PCR, and TCRdb's table has in-frame clones only and misses some. The sample contains about 25,000 clones, about two thirds of which appear only once. Described time point: pre-treatment sample, taken before nivolumab and TIL therapy. Pleural nodules or supraclavicular lymph nodes made up most of the excised metastases sampled. Patients were adults with stage 4 NSCLC. Turning to this clone: Its specificity is unknown.

V shed 1 base and J 15 bases; nucleotides not matched to a gene: 5. The V gene's germline CDR1 is SGHDN and CDR2 FVKESK. The CDR3 has 12 residues. The V and J genes are TRBV14 and TRBJ2-1; TRBD2 agrees at 8 bases. The origin of this receptor is a person between 30 and 79 years old with non-small cell lung cancer. Sample: tumor tissue, taken at baseline. CDR3 region: CASSQGGTSGFF. CDR3 in DNA: TGTGCCAGCAGCCAAGGGGGAACTAGCGGGTTCTTC.